This note documents a single TCR beta chain sequence. At one end, the junction sequence differs from germline, possibly due to a read error. CDR1 is SGHRS, CDR2 YFSETQ, per germline. CDR3 length: 15 amino acids. The entry originates in a study of tumor and adjacent non-tumor tissue in lung cancer. The template was RNA from unsorted bulk tissue. The library came from three nested PCR rounds adapted from ARM-PCR protocols. MiXCR was run by TCRdb on the multiplex PCR reads, yielding one entry per CDR3 protein. Of 100,000 to 150,000 distinct CDR3 sequences detected, approximately 71% appear once; the ten largest clones hold roughly 12%.

This rearrangement joins TRBV5-1 to TRBJ2-1; D ambiguous. The sequencing input was lung tumor tissue. The TCR originated in a man in his thirties or forties with non-small cell lung cancer. The CDR3 bases are TGCTCCAGCAGCTTGGAGTCCCTAAGTGGCAATGAGCAGTTCTTC. This sequence encodes CSSSLESLSGNEQFF.